Below, 11 T cell receptor beta chains from the same sample are listed, as sequenced in a study of identical twins. TCRdb redid the calling of the 5' RACE reads with MiXCR, one entry per CDR3 protein. Of a few hundred thousand distinct CDR3 sequences listed, 20% to 25% are singletons. This same sample was also taken into another study, of T cells expressing NK-cell markers.

The sample was CD4+ T cells sorted from blood. The receptors derive from a woman aged 18-29 years in good health.

This clonotype was observed a few times. The chain employs TRBV10-2 and TRBJ2-1; 7 bases agree with TRBD2. There are 15 residues in the CDR3. Germline CDR1 is WSHSY and CDR2 is SAAADI. V trimming: 6 bases; J trimming: 12 bases; junction bases outside the gene matches: 17. The CDR3 protein is CASSQLRAGERTQFF. CDR3 in DNA: TGCGCCAGCAGCCAATTGAGGGCGGGAGAACGGACGCAGTTCTTC.

The rearrangement joins TRBV5-1 to TRBJ2-6; unclear D gene. The V gene's germline CDR1 is SGHRS and CDR2 YFSETQ. The ends were cut back, 0 bases at V and 2 bases at J, with 9 bases in the middle. This CDR3 is built from 16 residues. CDR3 DNA sequence: TGCGCCAGCAGCTTGGCTGGGGTCGCTGGGGCCAACGTCCTGACTTTC. Translating it yields CASSLAGVAGANVLTF.

This clonotype was counted only a few times. V is TRBV7-9 and J is TRBJ2-1; 7 bases are a match to TRBD1. Looked up from germline, CDR1 is SEHNR and CDR2 is FQNEAQ (reference sequence). V trimming: 5 bases; J trimming: 9 bases; junction bases outside the gene matches: 7. The CDR3 is 13 amino acids. The CDR3 DNA follows: TGTGCCAGCAGCACGACAGGGTCGGTTGAGCAGTTCTTC. Translating gives CASSTTGSVEQFF.

The J gene is TRBJ1-1, the V gene TRBV20-1; 7 bases map to TRBD1. Germline trimming cut 3 bases from V and 11 bases from J; bases unmatched to any gene: 12. This CDR3 has 13 residues. Germline-derived CDR1 and CDR2 are DFQATT and SNEGSKA (reference sequence). The CDR3 nucleotides read TGCAGTGCTAGGCCAGATAGAGGGGGCGCCGCTTTCTTT. It specifies CSARPDRGGAAFF.

This clonotype came up once. This chain uses TRBV4-3 with TRBJ2-1; D gene uncertain. The germline V gene has CDR1 LGHNA and CDR2 YSLEER. The V end lost 0 bases, the J end lost 10 bases, and 13 bases lay between the germline ends. The CDR3 has 14 amino acids. The CDR3, as DNA: TGCGCCAGCAGCCAAGAACCGGGTTTTGGCGAGCAGTTCTTC. Protein sequence: CASSQEPGFGEQFF.

This clonotype was detected a few times. The chain couples TRBV5-1 to TRBJ2-1, with D possibly TRBD2 on 7 matching bases. This CDR3 contains 16 residues. Germline V gene sequence: CDR1 SGHRS, CDR2 YFSETQ. The germline V and J ends were trimmed by 3 bases and 9 bases, with 22 bases remaining between them. The CDR3 DNA sequence: TGCGCCAGCAGCTCTATGACTGGGGGGGGCATTAGTGAGCAGTTCTTC. It yields the protein CASSSMTGGGISEQFF.

This clonotype has only a few counts. This chain joins TRBV7-2 and TRBJ1-1, with 7 bases matching TRBD1. The ends lost 5 bases at V and 5 bases at J; junction bases unmatched: 8. The CDR3 is 14 residues long. Germline-derived CDR1 and CDR2 are SGHTA and FQGNSA. DNA of the CDR3: TGTGCCAGCAGCATCAAACAGGGGTGGACTGAAGCTTTCTTT. Translating it yields CASSIKQGWTEAFF.

The CDR3 region is CASSFDTGANVLTF. The DNA for the CDR3 is TGTGCCAGCAGTTTCGATACTGGGGCCAACGTCCTGACTTTC. V is TRBV12-3 or TRBV12-4 and J is TRBJ2-6; the D is unclear. V lost 3 bases and J lost 2, with 5 bases in between. The CDR3 is 14 amino acids.

The CDR3 DNA is TGTGCTAGTGGTGTCGGCCTAGCGGGGTATACGCAGTATTTT. Amino acid sequence: CASGVGLAGYTQYF. This chain connects TRBV12-5 to TRBJ2-3; 9 bases line up with TRBD2. The CDR3 is made up of 14 amino acids. V shed 5 bases and J 7 bases; nucleotides not matched to a gene: 7. Germline CDR1 is LGHNT and CDR2 is FRNRAP. The complete variable domain, with remaining parts taken from reference TRBV12-5 and TRBJ2-3, reads DARVTQTPRHKVTEMGQEVTMRCQPILGHNTVFWYRQTMMQGLELLAYFRNRAPLDDSGMPKDRFSAEMPDATLATLKIQPSEPRDSAVYFCASGVGLAGYTQYFGPGTRLTVL.

This clonotype was counted once. In DNA, the CDR3 is TGTGCCAGCAGTTACTCGGGACCCTGGTTAGGCGAGCAGTACTTC. Translating gives CASSYSGPWLGEQYF. V and J are TRBV6-5 and TRBJ2-7; D is perhaps TRBD1 or TRBD2 (5 bases each). Germline V CDR1 and CDR2: MNHEY, SVGAGI. The CDR3 contains 15 residues. Trimming shortened V by 0 bases and J by 6 bases, and 15 bases separated the two germline ends.

This clonotype showed up just a few times. The CDR3: CSAIYYTF. Written as DNA, the CDR3 is TGCAGCGCAATCTACTACACCTTC. The chain links TRBV29-1 to TRBJ1-2; D is undetermined. V shed 7 bases and J shed 10 bases, with 7 bases lying between them. Germline V gene sequence: CDR1 SQVTM, CDR2 ANQGSEA. This CDR3 is 8 amino acids long. Combining the CDR3 with reference TRBV29-1 and TRBJ1-2 gives the whole variable domain SAVISQKPSRDICQRGTSLTIQCQVDSQVTMMFWYRQQPGQSLTLIATANQGSEATYESGFVIDKFPISRPNLTFSTLTVSNMSPEDSSIYLCSAIYYTFGSGTRLTVV.